These 12 T cell receptor beta chains came from one sample sequenced in a study of spatial heterogeneity in lung cancer. Study findings and constraints: Intratumoral expanded alpha and beta TCR counts were found to track tumor mutation counts.

TCRdb reanalysed the 5' RACE reads using MiXCR and keeps one entry per CDR3 protein. The repertoire holds 11,000 to 15,000 distinct CDR3 sequences, 4.7% seen once, with approximately 20% in the top ten. Time point meaning: sample taken at primary tumor resection. For these receptors, no antigen is known. The sample consisted of lung tumor tissue, taken at surgery. These receptors were taken from a female donor with early-stage non-small cell lung cancer.

This clonotype was seen at least ten times. Here the CDR3 reads CASSPLRGDPGETQYF. The CDR3 DNA is TGCGCCAGCAGCCCCCTCCGTGGGGACCCGGGGGAGACCCAGTACTTC. The rearrangement links TRBV4-1 to TRBJ2-5; D tentatively fits TRBD1 or TRBD2 (5 bases each). The germline CDR1 and CDR2 sequences are MGHRA and YSYEKL. V lost 4 bases and J 5 bases, leaving 20 bases between the germline ends. The CDR3 has 16 amino acids.

Ten or more counts support this clonotype. V usage is TRBV4-3 and J usage is TRBJ1-6, with D possibly TRBD1 on 6 matching bases. Germline lookup yields CDR1 LGHNA and CDR2 YSLEER. There are 16 residues in the CDR3. V was shortened by 1 base and J by 7 bases, with 14 bases between the two germline ends. CDR3 DNA: TGCGCCAGCAGCCAAGCCTTAAGACAGGCAAATTCACCCCTCCACTTT. It yields the protein CASSQALRQANSPLHF.

This clonotype has a count of ten or more. The CDR3 loop is CASRVTGGPDYGYTF. In nucleotides, the CDR3 is TGTGCCAGCAGGGTGACAGGGGGACCTGACTATGGCTACACCTTC. The rearrangement links TRBV7-3 to TRBJ1-2, with TRBD1 matching over 9 bases. CDR3 length equals 15 residues. Germline CDR1 and CDR2: SGHTA and FQGTGA. After removal of 6 bases from V and 3 bases from J, the junction contained 8 bases not matched to a gene.

This clonotype was detected ten times or more. The V gene is TRBV11-3, the J gene TRBJ2-1; D not certain. CDR3 length equals 13 residues. The V end lost 5 bases, the J end lost 6 bases, and 11 bases lay between the germline ends. Per the germline V gene, CDR1 is SGHNT and CDR2 is YENEEA. CDR3 coding DNA: TGTGCCAGCAGCATGGTCCAAGTCAATGAGCAGTTCTTC. Protein product: CASSMVQVNEQFF.

Many counts were recorded for this clonotype. This chain joins TRBV5-1 and TRBJ2-2, with TRBD2 identical over 13 bases. Germline assignment: CDR1 SGHRS and CDR2 YFSETQ. The V segment lost 3 bases and the J segment 2 bases; nucleotides outside the gene matches: 4. CDR3 length equals 17 residues. As DNA, the CDR3 is TGCGCCAGCAGCTACAGACTAGCGGGGGGAAACACCGGGGAGCTGTTTTTT. This encodes CASSYRLAGGNTGELFF.

This clonotype was seen many times. The chain has TRBV5-4 and TRBJ1-2; no definite D call. Germline-derived CDR1 and CDR2 are SGHNT and YYREEE (reference sequence). Trimming removed 5 bases from V and 2 bases from J, with 16 bases in between. This CDR3 has 15 amino acids. In nucleotides, the CDR3 is TGTGCCAGCAGACCAATAAACCGGGGAAACTATGGCTACACCTTC. Translation gives CASRPINRGNYGYTF.

The chain has TRBV2 and TRBJ1-2; D remains ambiguous. The V end lost 6 bases, the J end lost 2 bases, and 10 bases lay between the germline ends. This CDR3 contains 13 residues. The V gene's germline CDR1 is SNHLY and CDR2 FYNNEI. The CDR3: CASSEQSNYGYTF. The CDR3 DNA sequence: TGTGCCAGCAGCGAGCAGTCAAACTATGGCTACACCTTC.

This clonotype came up many times. The rearrangement links TRBV7-6 to TRBJ2-5, with 10 bases that match TRBD2. The CDR3 is made up of 17 amino acids. With 5 bases clipped from V and 5 bases from J, the junction kept 14 bases outside the gene matches. Germline CDR1 is SGHVS and CDR2 is FNYEAQ. Written as DNA, the CDR3 is TGTGCCAGCAGCCAATACGTGGTAGCGGGGGGTGTCGAGACCCAGTACTTC. Translated: CASSQYVVAGGVETQYF.

At least ten counts were recorded for this clonotype. The chain carries TRBV16 and TRBJ2-7; D not certain. Trimming pared 3 bases from V and 6 bases from J, leaving 18 bases between. CDR3 size: 15 residues. Germline CDR1 KGHSY, CDR2 FQNENV. The DNA of the CDR3 is TGTGCCAGCAGCCAGATTAATTTCGGCGTTCCCGAGCAGTACTTC. It translates to CASSQINFGVPEQYF.

At least ten counts were recorded for this clonotype. V and J are TRBV18 and TRBJ2-1; possible D gene TRBD1, 5 bases. Between the trimmed V and J ends, which lost 6 bases and 4 bases, there was a span of 16 bases. CDR3 length equals 15 residues. Germline V gives CDR1 KGHSH, CDR2 LQKENI. As DNA, the CDR3 is TGTGCCAGCTCGCCTGACAGAGATGGATACAATGAGCAGTTCTTC. It is translated as CASSPDRDGYNEQFF.

Within the sample, this clonotype is medium-sized. CDR3 sequence (DNA): TGCGCCAGCAGCTTGGAGGGTCGCTCTGGGGCCAACGTCCTGACTTTC. This sequence encodes CASSLEGRSGANVLTF. The chain links TRBV5-1 to TRBJ2-6; D is unclear. The germline gives CDR1 SGHRS, CDR2 YFSETQ. Trimming removed 0 bases from V and 0 bases from J, with 7 bases in between. This CDR3 is 16 amino acids long.

This clonotype is classed as large (0.1 to 1%). The J gene is TRBJ2-1, the V gene TRBV5-1; TRBD2 agrees at 14 bases. CDR3 size: 14 residues. Trimming at V came to 4 bases and at J to 8 bases, leaving 2 bases not matched to a gene. The germline V gene encodes CDR1 SGHRS and CDR2 YFSETQ. For the CDR3, the DNA is TGCGCCAGCAGCGAGGGACTAGCGGGGGATGAGCAGTTCTTC. The encoded protein is CASSEGLAGDEQFF.